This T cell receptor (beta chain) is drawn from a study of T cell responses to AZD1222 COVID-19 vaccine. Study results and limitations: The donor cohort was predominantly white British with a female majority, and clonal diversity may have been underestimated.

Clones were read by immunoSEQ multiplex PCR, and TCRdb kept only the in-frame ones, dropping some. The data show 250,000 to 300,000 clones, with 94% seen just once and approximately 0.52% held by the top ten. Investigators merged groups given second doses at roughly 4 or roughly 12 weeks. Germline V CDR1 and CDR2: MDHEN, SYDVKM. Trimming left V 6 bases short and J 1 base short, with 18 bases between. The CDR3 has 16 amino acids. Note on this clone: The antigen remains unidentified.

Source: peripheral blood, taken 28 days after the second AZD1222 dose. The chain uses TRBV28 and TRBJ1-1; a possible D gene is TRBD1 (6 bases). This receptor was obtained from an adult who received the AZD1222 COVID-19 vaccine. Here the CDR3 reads CASRSDSRRENTEAFF. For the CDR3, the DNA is TGTGCCAGCAGGTCGGACAGTCGAAGAGAGAACACTGAAGCTTTCTTT.